This TCR beta chain was obtained from a study of naive and memory T cell subsets (dated by TCRdb to 2016 to 2017). Regarding the complete study: In the figure summarizing the skin biopsy and whole blood samples, approximately ten blood donors, 7 tuberculin skin test biopsies and 3 saline control biopsies were reported. As previously described, skin biopsies were taken from tuberculin skin test sites or from saline-injected control sites and processed for RNA extraction. PCR2 was typically performed as a SYBR Green qPCR that was stopped at a set threshold, although end-point PCR (around 6 cycles) could be used instead for low-input samples. Here is what the overall study found, with its caveats: Details of skin biopsy collection and RNA processing were not given in the paper but were referenced to earlier studies. Higher TCR numbers at tuberculin skin test sites were interpreted as T cell infiltration of a delayed type IV hypersensitivity reaction. TCR sequences were reportedly obtained from both types of skin biopsy, with many more TCRs found at tuberculin skin test sites. The RNA-based method was acknowledged to be potentially sensitive to changes in TCR transcripts with T cell activation and differentiation.

Library preparation was by UMI-ligation and nested PCR. The ligated cDNA was amplified in four rounds of PCR with nested alpha and beta constant region primers together with the SP2 primer. For the blood and skin samples, reverse transcription of TCR RNA was done with SuperScript IV along with alpha and beta constant region primers. T4 RNA ligase 1 was used to ligate an oligonucleotide containing the Illumina SP2 primer and a UMI to the 3' end of the cDNA. The 12-nucleotide UMI consisted of two random hexamers with an eight-base spacer between the hexamers to prevent hairpin formation. From the second PCR onward, TCR alpha and beta chain libraries were processed separately and dual indexed for multiplexing. After pooling, the indexed libraries were analyzed by capillary electrophoresis and sequenced on either an Illumina MiSeq or NextSeq. PhiX DNA at about 4.5-7.5% was added to the libraries to raise base diversity and improve cluster recognition. The original methods were these. Demultiplexor extracted UMIs from read 2, combined them with read 1 TCR sequence, and split reads by sample indices. Decombinator identified V and J genes and V-J junctions, assigning each TCR a five-part identifier including V and J deletions. Collapsinator relied on UMIs to correct both sequencing errors and PCR amplification heterogeneity, producing a UMI-based abundance for each TCR. CDR3Translator turned identifiers into nucleotide sequence, translated the nucleotide sequence into amino acids, and pulled out CDR3 regions based on terminal motifs. Error-corrected alpha and beta TCR counts from blood and skin were compared after normalization to input RNA amount. The public reads were quality trimmed at Q25 with fastp and then assembled into clones with MiXCR by TCRdb, keeping productive beta chains. Rows are combined by CDR3 protein, so each entry shows the most common genes and DNA. The V and J calls were determined by TCRdb, not by the authors. Across this sample there are about 14,000 distinct CDR3 sequences, with roughly 5.2% seen only once. The top ten constitute 8.2% of the sample.

Interpreted using the paper, the treatment or condition label stands for: skin biopsy from PPD injection site in Mantoux-positive individual. The study reported a robust and sensitive protocol to amplify, sequence and analyze TCRs, based on 3' ligation of a UMI-containing oligonucleotide to TCR cDNA. Tuberculin skin test biopsies came from sites injected with PPD in individuals with a positive Mantoux test. Before reverse transcription, total RNA that had not been cell sorted was treated with RQ1 DNase, with a target input of about 1 to 1000 ng. Skin biopsy and whole blood libraries were made to test pipeline robustness in samples where T cells form a minority population. This clonotype is categorized as medium-sized (0.01 to 0.1%). The antigen this receptor binds is unknown. Base qualities were left out, and no much larger clone turns up one base away. The sample was skin, taken from a tuberculin skin test site. The receptor was derived from an adult in good health.

DNA sequence: TGTGCCAGCAGTTACTTGGGGGCAGATACGCAGTATTTT. This sequence encodes CASSYLGADTQYF. The V gene is TRBV6-5 and the J gene is TRBJ2-3; the D element could tentatively be TRBD1 or TRBD2, as 5 bases agree for each. The CDR3 covers 13 residues, taking in both the cysteine and the phenylalanine. Only the CDR3 DNA is retained, 39 bases long and in frame from the first base. The germline V gene specifies MNHEY as CDR1 and SVGAGI as CDR2. Trimming removed 1 base from V and 4 bases from J, leaving 6 bases between the germline ends.